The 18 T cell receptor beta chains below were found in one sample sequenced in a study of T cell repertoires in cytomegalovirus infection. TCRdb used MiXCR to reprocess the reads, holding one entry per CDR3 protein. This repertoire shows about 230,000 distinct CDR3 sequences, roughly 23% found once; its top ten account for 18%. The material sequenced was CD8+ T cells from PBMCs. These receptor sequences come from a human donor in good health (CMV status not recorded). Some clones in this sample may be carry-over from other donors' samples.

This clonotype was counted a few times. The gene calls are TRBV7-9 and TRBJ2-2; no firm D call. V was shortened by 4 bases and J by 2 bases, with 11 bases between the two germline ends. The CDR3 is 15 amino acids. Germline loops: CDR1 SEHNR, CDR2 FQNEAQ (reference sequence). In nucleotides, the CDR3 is TGTGCCAGCAGCTCGCGGACGGTAAACACCGGGGAGCTGTTTTTT. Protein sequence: CASSSRTVNTGELFF.

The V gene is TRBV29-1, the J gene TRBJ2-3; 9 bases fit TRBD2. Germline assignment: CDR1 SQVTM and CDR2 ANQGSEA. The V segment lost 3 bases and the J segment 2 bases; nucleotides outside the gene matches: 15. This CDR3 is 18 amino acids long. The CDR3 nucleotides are TGCAGCGTTGAGGGGTTAGCGGGGGCCGAAAGATACACAGATACGCAGTATTTT. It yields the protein CSVEGLAGAERYTDTQYF.

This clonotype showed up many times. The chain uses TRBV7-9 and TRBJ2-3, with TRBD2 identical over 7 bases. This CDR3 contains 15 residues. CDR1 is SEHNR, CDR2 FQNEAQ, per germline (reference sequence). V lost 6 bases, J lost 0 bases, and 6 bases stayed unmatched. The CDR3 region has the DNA TGTGCCAGCAGTCCAAGCGGGGCCAGCACAGATACGCAGTATTTT. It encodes CASSPSGASTDTQYF. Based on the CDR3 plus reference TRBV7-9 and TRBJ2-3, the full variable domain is DTGVSQNPRHKITKRGQNVTFRCDPISEHNRLYWYRQTLGQGPEFLTYFQNEAQLEKSRLLSDRFSAERPKGSFSTLEIQRTEQGDSAMYLCASSPSGASTDTQYFGPGTRLTVL.

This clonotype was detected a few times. The CDR3 here is CAISEDRIYGYTF. DNA for the CDR3: TGTGCCATCAGTGAGGACAGAATCTATGGCTACACCTTC. The rearrangement joins TRBV10-3 to TRBJ1-2, with D maybe TRBD1 (5 bases). With 2 bases removed from V and 4 bases from J, the gap between germline ends came to 8 bases. The length of the CDR3 is 13 residues. Germline assignment: CDR1 ENHRY and CDR2 SYGVKD.

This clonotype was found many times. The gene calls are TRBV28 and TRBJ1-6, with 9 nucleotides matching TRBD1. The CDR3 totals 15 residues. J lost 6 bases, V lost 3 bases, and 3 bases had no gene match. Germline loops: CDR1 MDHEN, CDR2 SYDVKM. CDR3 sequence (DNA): TGTGCCAGCAGTTTCAGGACAGGGGCTAATTCACCCCTCCACTTT. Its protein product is CASSFRTGANSPLHF.

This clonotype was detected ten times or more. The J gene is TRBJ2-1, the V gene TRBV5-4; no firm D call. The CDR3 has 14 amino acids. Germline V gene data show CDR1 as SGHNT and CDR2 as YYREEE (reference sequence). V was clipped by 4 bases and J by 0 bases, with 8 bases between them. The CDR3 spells CASSRLSSYNEQFF. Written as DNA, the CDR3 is TGTGCCAGCAGCCGATTGAGCTCCTACAATGAGCAGTTCTTC.

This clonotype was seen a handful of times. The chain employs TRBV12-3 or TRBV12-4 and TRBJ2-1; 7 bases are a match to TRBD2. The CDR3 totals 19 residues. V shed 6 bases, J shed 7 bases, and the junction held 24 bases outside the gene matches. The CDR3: CASRYEGLPYSTLQNEQFF. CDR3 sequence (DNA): TGTGCCAGCAGATATGAGGGACTACCATATTCCACCTTACAGAATGAGCAGTTCTTC.

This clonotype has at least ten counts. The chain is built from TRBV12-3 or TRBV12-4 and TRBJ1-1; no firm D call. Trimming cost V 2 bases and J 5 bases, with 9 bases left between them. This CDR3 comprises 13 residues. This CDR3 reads CASSLIGGTEAFF. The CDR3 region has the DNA TGTGCCAGCAGTTTAATCGGAGGGACTGAAGCTTTCTTT.

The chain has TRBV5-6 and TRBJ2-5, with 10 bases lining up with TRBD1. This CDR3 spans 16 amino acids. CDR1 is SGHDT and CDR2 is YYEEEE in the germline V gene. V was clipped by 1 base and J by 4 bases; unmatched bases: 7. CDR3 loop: CASSLTTGGLGETQYF. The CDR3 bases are TGTGCCAGCAGCTTGACGACAGGGGGCTTGGGAGAGACCCAGTACTTC.

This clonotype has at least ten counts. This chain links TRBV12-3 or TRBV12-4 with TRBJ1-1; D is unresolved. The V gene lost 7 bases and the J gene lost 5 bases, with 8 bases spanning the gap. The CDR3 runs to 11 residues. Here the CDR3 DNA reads TGTGCCAGCACCGGAGGGACTGAAGCTTTCTTT. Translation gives CASTGGTEAFF.

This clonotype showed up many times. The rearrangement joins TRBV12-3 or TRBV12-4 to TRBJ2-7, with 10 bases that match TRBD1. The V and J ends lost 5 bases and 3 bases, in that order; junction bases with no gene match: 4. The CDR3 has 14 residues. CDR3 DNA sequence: TGTGCCAGCAGTGAATGGACAGGGGGCTACGAGCAGTACTTC. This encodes CASSEWTGGYEQYF.

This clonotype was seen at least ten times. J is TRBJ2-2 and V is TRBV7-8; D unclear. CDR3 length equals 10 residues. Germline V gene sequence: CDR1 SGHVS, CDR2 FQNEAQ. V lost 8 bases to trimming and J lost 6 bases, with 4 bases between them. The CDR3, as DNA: TGTGCCAGCGGGTCCGGGGAGCTGTTTTTT. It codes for CASGSGELFF.

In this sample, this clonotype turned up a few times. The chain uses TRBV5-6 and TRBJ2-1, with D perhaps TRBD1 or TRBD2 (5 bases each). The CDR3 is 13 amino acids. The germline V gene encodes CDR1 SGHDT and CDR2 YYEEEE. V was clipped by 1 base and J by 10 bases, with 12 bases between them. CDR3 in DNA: TGTGCCAGCAGCTTGCGCACCCGGGACGAGCAGTTCTTC. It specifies CASSLRTRDEQFF.

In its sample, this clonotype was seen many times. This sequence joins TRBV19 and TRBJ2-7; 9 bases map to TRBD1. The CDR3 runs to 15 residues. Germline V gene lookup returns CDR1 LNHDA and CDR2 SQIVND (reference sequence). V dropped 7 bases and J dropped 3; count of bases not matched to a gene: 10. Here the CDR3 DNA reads TGTGCCAGTACCCCCGGGACAGGGTCCCTCTACGAGCAGTACTTC. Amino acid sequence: CASTPGTGSLYEQYF.

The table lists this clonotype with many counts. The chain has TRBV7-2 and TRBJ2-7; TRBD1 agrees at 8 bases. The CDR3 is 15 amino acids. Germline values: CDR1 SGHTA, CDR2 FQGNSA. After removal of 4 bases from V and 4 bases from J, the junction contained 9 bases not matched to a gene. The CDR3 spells CASSWAATGGYEQYF. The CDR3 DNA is TGTGCCAGCAGCTGGGCCGCAACAGGGGGGTACGAGCAGTACTTC. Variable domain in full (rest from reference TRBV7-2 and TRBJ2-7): GAGVSQSPSNKVTEKGKDVELRCDPISGHTALYWYRQSLGQGLEFLIYFQGNSAPDKSGLPSDRFSAERTGGSVSTLTIQRTQQEDSAVYLCASSWAATGGYEQYFGPGTRLTVT.

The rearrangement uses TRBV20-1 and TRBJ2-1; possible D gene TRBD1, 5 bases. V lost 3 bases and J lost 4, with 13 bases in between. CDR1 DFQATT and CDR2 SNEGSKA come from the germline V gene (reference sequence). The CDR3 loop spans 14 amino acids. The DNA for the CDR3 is TGCAGTGCTAGTGAAGGGGTTGGTTACAATGAGCAGTTCTTC. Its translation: CSASEGVGYNEQFF.

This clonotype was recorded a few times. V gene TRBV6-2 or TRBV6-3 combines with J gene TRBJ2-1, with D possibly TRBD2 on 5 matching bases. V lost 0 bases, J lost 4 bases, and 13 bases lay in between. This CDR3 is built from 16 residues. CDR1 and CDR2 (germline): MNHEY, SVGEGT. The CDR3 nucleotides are TGTGCCAGCAGTTACTCGACTATCCAAAGGTACAATGAGCAGTTCTTC. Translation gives CASSYSTIQRYNEQFF.

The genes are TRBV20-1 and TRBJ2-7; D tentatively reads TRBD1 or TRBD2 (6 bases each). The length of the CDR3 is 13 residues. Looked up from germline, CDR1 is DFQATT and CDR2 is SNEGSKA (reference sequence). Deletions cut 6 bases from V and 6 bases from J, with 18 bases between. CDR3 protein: CSAPGALRGEQYF. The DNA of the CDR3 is TGCAGTGCCCCGGGGGCCCTCCGAGGCGAGCAGTACTTC.